A single sample gave rise to the 16 T cell receptor beta chains below, sequenced in a study. One entry per CDR3 protein, called by TCRdb with MiXCR from the RT-PCR reads. The sample yields about 680,000 distinct CDR3 sequences, over 12% seen once. Sample: memory CD4+ T cells from blood. The receptors derive from a female donor in good health, serving as a healthy control.

The J gene is TRBJ1-6, the V gene TRBV20-1, with D perhaps TRBD1 (6 bases). The V end was cut by 4 bases, the J end by 7 bases, with 14 bases between. This CDR3 is built from 14 residues. The germline V gene encodes CDR1 DFQATT and CDR2 SNEGSKA (reference sequence). DNA of the CDR3: TGCAGTGCTAAAAGGGACACTTACAATTCACCCCTCCACTTT. This encodes CSAKRDTYNSPLHF.

This CDR3 reads CSARETGFYGYTF. The CDR3 DNA reads TGCAGTGCTAGAGAGACAGGGTTCTATGGCTACACCTTC. V and J are TRBV20-1 and TRBJ1-2, with 7 bases matching TRBD1. V was clipped by 0 bases and J by 4 bases; unmatched bases: 2. The CDR3 has 13 amino acids. Germline CDR1 DFQATT, CDR2 SNEGSKA (reference sequence).

A few counts support this clonotype. The chain employs TRBV7-9 and TRBJ1-1; no clear D gene. Germline CDR1 and CDR2: SEHNR and FQNEAQ (reference sequence). V was trimmed by 6 bases and J by 3 bases, leaving 11 bases between them. The CDR3 spans 13 residues. The CDR3 DNA reads as TGTGCCAGCAGTCCTCAGGCGGACACTGAAGCTTTCTTT. Protein: CASSPQADTEAFF.

This clonotype was seen a few times. The chain uses TRBV7-2 and TRBJ1-2, with D hard to call. Trimming stripped 5 bases from V and 5 bases from J, with 9 bases between. CDR3 length equals 12 residues. Germline assignment: CDR1 SGHTA and CDR2 FQGNSA. The CDR3 loop reads CASSPTGYGYTF. For the CDR3, the DNA is TGTGCCAGCAGCCCTACCGGATATGGCTACACCTTC.

This clonotype was detected a few times. J is TRBJ2-7 and V is TRBV28; D may match TRBD1 or TRBD2 (5 bases each). Per germline, CDR1 MDHEN and CDR2 SYDVKM. V lost 6 bases and J lost 8, with 23 bases in between. The CDR3 covers 15 residues. The chain's CDR3 is CASSGSGTPPMKQYF. The DNA of the CDR3 is TGTGCCAGCAGCGGGTCCGGGACGCCCCCCATGAAGCAGTACTTC.

The chain employs TRBV3-1 and TRBJ1-2, with a tentative D call TRBD1 (5 bases). The CDR3 covers 14 residues. Germline V gene data show CDR1 as LGHDT and CDR2 as YNNKEL (reference sequence). V dropped 0 bases and J dropped 5 bases, with 10 bases sitting between them. This CDR3 reads CASSQENRGYGYTF. The CDR3 DNA is TGTGCCAGCAGCCAAGAAAACCGGGGGTATGGCTACACCTTC.

The chain employs TRBV29-1 and TRBJ1-5, with 7 bases aligning to TRBD1. This CDR3 is built from 14 residues. The V gene's germline CDR1 is SQVTM and CDR2 ANQGSEA. With 6 bases clipped from V and 4 bases from J, the junction kept 9 bases outside the gene matches. The CDR3 DNA sequence: TGCAGCGTGGGGGGACAGATAACTAATCAGCCCCAGCATTTT. Translating it yields CSVGGQITNQPQHF.

The rearrangement uses TRBV20-1 and TRBJ2-7; a possible D gene is TRBD2 (5 bases). Germline V CDR1 and CDR2: DFQATT, SNEGSKA (reference sequence). Trimming took 0 bases from V and 0 from J, leaving 15 bases between them. CDR3 length: 16 residues. CDR3 sequence reads: CSARDPSGADSYEQYF. Here the CDR3 DNA reads TGCAGTGCTAGAGACCCCAGCGGCGCCGACTCCTACGAGCAGTACTTC.

The genes are TRBV11-2 and TRBJ2-5; 9 nucleotides agree with TRBD2. J gave up 2 bases and V 5 bases, and 15 bases lay outside the gene matches. The CDR3 is 18 amino acids. Per the germline V gene, CDR1 is SGHAT and CDR2 is FQNNGV. This chain's CDR3 is CASSQGGTSLPLQETQYF. The CDR3 coding sequence is TGTGCCAGCAGCCAAGGGGGGACTAGCCTCCCCTTGCAAGAGACCCAGTACTTC.

J is TRBJ1-2 and V is TRBV10-3; 10 bases are a match to TRBD1. The CDR3 covers 16 residues. Germline V lookup: CDR1 ENHRY, CDR2 SYGVKD. J lost 4 bases, V lost 0 bases, and 5 bases had no gene match. This CDR3 is CAISESGTGDAYGYTF. CDR3 coding DNA: TGTGCCATCAGTGAGTCCGGGACAGGGGACGCCTATGGCTACACCTTC.

The chain joins TRBV30 to TRBJ2-2, with 9 bases lining up with TRBD2. This CDR3 is 15 amino acids long. The V segment lost 0 bases and the J segment 5 bases; nucleotides outside the gene matches: 4. Germline V gives CDR1 GTSNPN, CDR2 SVGIG (reference sequence). The CDR3 loop reads CAWSVTSGYTGELFF. CDR3 nucleotides: TGTGCCTGGAGTGTAACTAGCGGGTATACCGGGGAGCTGTTTTTT. The variable domain in full, with the rest retrieved from reference TRBV30 and TRBJ2-2, is SQTIHQWPATLVQPVGSPLSLECTVEGTSNPNLYWYRQAAGRGLQLLFYSVGIGQISSEVPQNLSASRPQDRQFILSSKKLLLSDSGFYLCAWSVTSGYTGELFFGEGSRLTVL.

This clonotype turned up a few times. CDR3 sequence (DNA): TGTGCCAGCAGTTCCGCCGGGGGCCTTAAAGCTTTCTTT. Its protein product is CASSSAGGLKAFF. The genes are TRBV28 and TRBJ1-1, with D perhaps matching TRBD1 (6 bases). From germline, CDR1 is MDHEN and CDR2 SYDVKM. The germline V and J ends were trimmed by 4 bases and 9 bases, with 15 bases remaining between them. The CDR3 has 13 amino acids.

The J gene is TRBJ1-4, the V gene TRBV28; 7 nucleotides align to TRBD1. The germline V gene encodes CDR1 MDHEN and CDR2 SYDVKM. The CDR3 sequence is 14 residues long. V was clipped by 3 bases and J by 8 bases; unmatched bases: 6. The CDR3 bases are TGTGCCAGCAGTTTTCCGGGACAGCGGGAAAAACTGTTTTTT. This codes for CASSFPGQREKLFF. The full variable domain, its missing parts supplied by reference TRBV28 and TRBJ1-4, is DVKVTQSSRYLVKRTGEKVFLECVQDMDHENMFWYRQDPGLGLRLIYFSYDVKMKEKGDIPEGYSVSREKKERFSLILESASTNQTSMYLCASSFPGQREKLFFGSGTQLSVL.

This clonotype appeared a few times. V is TRBV20-1 and J is TRBJ1-1; D is unclear. Germline CDR1 and CDR2: DFQATT and SNEGSKA (reference sequence). The ends were cut back, 8 bases at V and 1 base at J, with 8 bases in the middle. CDR3 length: 11 residues. The CDR3 nucleotides are TGCAGTACACGACGGAACACTGAAGCTTTCTTT. The encoded protein is CSTRRNTEAFF.

The genes are TRBV14 and TRBJ2-7, with D uncertain. CDR3 length: 15 residues. Trimming cost V 0 bases and J 2 bases, with 11 bases left between them. Germline CDR1 and CDR2: SGHDN and FVKESK. The CDR3 nucleotides are TGTGCCAGCAGCCAAGATTACAGAAGACCCTACGAGCAGTACTTC. Translating gives CASSQDYRRPYEQYF.

The chain joins TRBV20-1 to TRBJ2-7; D gene unclear. V lost 4 bases, J lost 1 base, and 5 bases lay in between. CDR1 and CDR2 (germline): DFQATT, SNEGSKA (reference sequence). The CDR3 covers 11 residues. This chain's CDR3 is CSAKSSYEQYF. The CDR3 DNA sequence: TGCAGTGCTAAGAGTTCCTACGAGCAGTACTTC.